This TCR beta chain was found in a study of brain metastases from non-small cell lung cancer. The table came from immunoSEQ multiplex PCR; TCRdb's copy has only in-frame clones and leaves some out. Among some 1,700 clones listed, roughly 90% were seen once. Germline-derived CDR1 and CDR2 are SNHLY and FYNNEI. Trimming took 2 bases from V and 2 from J, leaving 9 bases between them. The CDR3 runs 14 residues. This receptor was obtained from a donor aged 40 or older with non-small cell lung cancer. The sample comprised primary lung tumor tissue. This chain links TRBV2 with TRBJ1-1; a weak D match, TRBD1 (5 bases). The chain's CDR3 is CASSENRINTEAFF. CDR3 bases: TGTGCCAGCAGTGAAAACAGGATCAACACTGAAGCTTTCTTT.